A single sample is the source of the 15 T cell receptor beta chains below, sequenced in a study of cytomegalovirus exposure and HLA in healthy donors. Use of 60 Vbeta and 13 Jbeta primers characterized the PCR. Only in-frame clones appear in the TCRdb table, and some are missing; sequencing was by immunoSEQ multiplex PCR. Here the sample table reports some 120,000 clones. The specimen sequenced was PBMCs. These TCRs come from a man aged 35-49 years in good health and CMV-seronegative.

The chain combines TRBV9 with TRBJ1-1, with 8 bases identical to TRBD1. V was clipped by 3 bases and J by 4 bases; unmatched bases: 2. From germline, CDR1 is SGDLS and CDR2 YYNGEE. CDR3 length: 13 amino acids. The DNA of the CDR3 is TGTGCCAGCAGCGGAACAGGGGGCACTGAAGCTTTCTTT. This sequence encodes CASSGTGGTEAFF.

The CDR3: CASGSDRLSVEAFF. CDR3 nucleotides: TGTGCCAGCGGTTCTGACAGATTGTCAGTTGAAGCTTTCTTT. The chain has TRBV19 and TRBJ1-1; weak D call: TRBD1 (5 bases). This CDR3 spans 14 amino acids. From germline, CDR1 is LNHDA and CDR2 SQIVND (reference sequence). Trimming shortened V by 9 bases and J by 7 bases, and 21 bases separated the two germline ends.

V gene TRBV7-2 combines with J gene TRBJ2-5; TRBD2 matches 9 bases. CDR3 length: 16 amino acids. With 8 bases clipped from V and 4 bases from J, the junction kept 14 bases outside the gene matches. Germline values: CDR1 SGHTA, CDR2 FQGNSA. The CDR3 here is CASPHPLAGSPETQYF. The CDR3, as DNA: TGTGCCAGCCCCCATCCTCTAGCGGGAAGCCCAGAGACCCAGTACTTC.

The chain joins TRBV5-6 to TRBJ2-7, with a possible D match to TRBD2 (6 bases). The germline gives CDR1 SGHDT, CDR2 YYEEEE. This CDR3 has 16 residues. The V gene lost 1 base and the J gene lost 1 base, with 15 bases spanning the gap. This chain's CDR3 is CASSLTRKRVSYEQYF. CDR3 nucleotides: TGTGCCAGCAGCTTGACGAGGAAGCGGGTTTCCTACGAGCAGTACTTC.

The chain is built from TRBV4-1 and TRBJ2-5, with 7 bases that match TRBD2. The CDR3 has 13 amino acids. The J segment lost 9 bases and the V segment lost 0 bases, leaving 4 bases of the junction unmatched. CDR1 and CDR2 from the germline V gene are MGHRA and YSYEKL. In DNA, the CDR3 is TGCGCCAGCAGCCAAGACCCCCGGGAGGCCCAGTACTTC. This codes for CASSQDPREAQYF.

The chain has TRBV11-2 and TRBJ2-3; D uncertain. Between the trimmed V and J ends, which lost 0 bases and 6 bases, there was a span of 10 bases. Germline CDR1 SGHAT, CDR2 FQNNGV. The CDR3 is 14 residues long. The CDR3 loop reads CASSLDSAGDTQYF. In DNA, the CDR3 is TGTGCCAGCAGCTTAGATTCCGCCGGGGATACGCAGTATTTT.

The rearrangement links TRBV11-3 to TRBJ2-5; tentatively, D is TRBD2 (6 bases). The CDR3 is 14 residues long. Germline-derived CDR1 and CDR2 are SGHNT and YENEEA. The V end lost 5 bases, the J end lost 3 bases, and 13 bases lay between the germline ends. In DNA form, the CDR3 reads TGTGCCAGCAGCATTACCGGGGGTGAAGAGACCCAGTACTTC. Amino acid sequence: CASSITGGEETQYF.

The chain combines TRBV7-2 with TRBJ1-5; D is unclear. The CDR3 is 15 residues long. Looked up from germline, CDR1 is SGHTA and CDR2 is FQGNSA. V lost 1 base and J 5 bases, leaving 12 bases between the germline ends. DNA of the CDR3: TGTGCCAGCAGCTTAGTCAGGCAGGAGGATCAGCCCCAGCATTTT. This codes for CASSLVRQEDQPQHF.

V usage is TRBV5-1 and J usage is TRBJ2-1; the match to TRBD2 covers 7 bases. This CDR3 contains 16 residues. The V gene's germline CDR1 is SGHRS and CDR2 YFSETQ. Trimming took 3 bases from V and 5 from J; bases not matched to a gene: 11. DNA of the CDR3: TGCGCCAGCAGCTACTCCCCCAGCGGGACGCACAATGAGCAGTTCTTC. This encodes CASSYSPSGTHNEQFF.

The chain joins TRBV7-9 to TRBJ2-7; D ambiguous. CDR3 length: 11 residues. Germline V CDR1 and CDR2: SEHNR, FQNEAQ (reference sequence). V was clipped by 5 bases and J by 4 bases, with 6 bases between them. CDR3 region: CASSPLYEQYF. CDR3 in DNA: TGTGCCAGCAGCCCACTATACGAGCAGTACTTC.

V usage is TRBV28 and J usage is TRBJ2-7; D remains unclear. CDR1 and CDR2 from the germline V gene are MDHEN and SYDVKM. Between the trimmed V and J ends, which lost 2 bases and 2 bases, there was a span of 7 bases. The CDR3 spans 13 residues. The CDR3 DNA reads TGTGCCAGCAGTTTACAGTTCCCCTACGAGCAGTACTTC. It is translated as CASSLQFPYEQYF. The full variable domain, with the rest looked up from reference TRBV28 and TRBJ2-7, is DVKVTQSSRYLVKRTGEKVFLECVQDMDHENMFWYRQDPGLGLRLIYFSYDVKMKEKGDIPEGYSVSREKKERFSLILESASTNQTSMYLCASSLQFPYEQYFGPGTRLTVT.

The chain uses TRBV21-1 and TRBJ2-1; the table's D gene call, TRBD1, was not cross checked with the DNA. TRBV21-1 is reported as a pseudogene. This CDR3 has 18 amino acids. The CDR3, as DNA: TGTGCCAGCAGCCCCCACGACCTCCGGGACAGGGGTGTAAATGAGCAGTTCTTC. Translated, it gives CASSPHDLRDRGVNEQFF.

V usage is TRBV6-5 and J usage is TRBJ2-1; 9 bases agree with TRBD2. This CDR3 comprises 13 residues. The trim removed 7 bases at V and 10 bases at J, leaving 8 bases unmatched. Germline values: CDR1 MNHEY, CDR2 SVGAGI. CDR3 region: CASTGLAGREQFF. CDR3 in DNA: TGTGCCAGCACGGGACTAGCAGGTCGCGAGCAGTTCTTC.

The chain recombines TRBV7-9 with TRBJ1-2; the match to TRBD1 covers 8 bases. Trimming at V came to 4 bases and at J to 7 bases, leaving 5 bases not matched to a gene. The CDR3 has 13 residues. Looked up from germline, CDR1 is SEHNR and CDR2 is FQNEAQ (reference sequence). The CDR3 sequence is CASSSGTGFGYTF. The CDR3 nucleotides read TGTGCCAGCAGCTCGGGGACAGGCTTTGGCTACACCTTC.

This chain links TRBV5-8 with TRBJ2-7; possibly TRBD1 for D (6 bases). Germline loops: CDR1 SGHTS, CDR2 YDEGEE. V was trimmed by 0 bases and J by 0 bases, leaving 10 bases between them. The CDR3 sequence is 15 residues long. CDR3 region: CASSLGWTVSYEQYF. The DNA for the CDR3 is TGTGCCAGCAGCTTGGGGTGGACAGTCTCCTACGAGCAGTACTTC. Combining the CDR3 with reference TRBV5-8 and TRBJ2-7 gives the whole variable domain EAGVTQSPTHLIKTRGQQATLRCSPISGHTSVYWYQQALGLGLQFLLWYDEGEERNRGNFPPRFSGRQFPNYSSELNVNALELEDSALYLCASSLGWTVSYEQYFGPGTRLTVT.